The sequence of this T cell receptor beta chain was determined in a study of T cells in Graves' hyperthyroidism and ophthalmopathy. On the study more broadly: Staff took peripheral blood when the initial diagnosis was made, before any treatment began.

CDR3 length equals 15 residues. Germline loops: CDR1 ENHRY, CDR2 SYGVKD. V was clipped by 6 bases and J by 0 bases, with 12 bases between them. TCR beta CDR3 region amplification was performed from RNA transcripts. TCR CDR3 underwent first-round RT-PCR with the HTBI primer set. A single record per CDR3 protein comes from TCRdb applying MiXCR to the multiplex PCR reads. The sample has some 600,000 distinct CDR3 sequences; 11% to 15% are singletons. The chain recombines TRBV10-3 with TRBJ2-1; D remains unclear. This receptor was identified in a woman aged 30 to 39 with Graves' hyperthyroidism that later progressed to Graves' ophthalmopathy. Sequencing was carried out using blood. This chain's CDR3 is CAIRTAADSYNEQFF. The CDR3 DNA is TGTGCCATCAGGACCGCGGCGGACTCCTACAATGAGCAGTTCTTC.